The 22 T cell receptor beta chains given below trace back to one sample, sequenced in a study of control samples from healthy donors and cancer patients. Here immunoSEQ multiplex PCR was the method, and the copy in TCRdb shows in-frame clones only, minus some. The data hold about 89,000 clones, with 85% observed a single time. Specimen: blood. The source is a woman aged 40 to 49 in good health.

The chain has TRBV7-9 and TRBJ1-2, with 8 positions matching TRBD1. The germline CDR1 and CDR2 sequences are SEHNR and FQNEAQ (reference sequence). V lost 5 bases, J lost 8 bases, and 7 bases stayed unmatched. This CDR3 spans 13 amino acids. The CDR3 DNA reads TGTGCCAGCAGCATGGACAGGGACGGCGGCTACACCTTC. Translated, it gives CASSMDRDGGYTF.

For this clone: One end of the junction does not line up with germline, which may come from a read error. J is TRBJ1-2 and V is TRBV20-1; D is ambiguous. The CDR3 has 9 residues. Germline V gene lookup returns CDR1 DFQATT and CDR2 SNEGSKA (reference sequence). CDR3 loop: CSARDDWPF. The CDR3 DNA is TGCAGTGCTAGAGACGACTGGCCCTTC.

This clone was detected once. The CDR3 DNA reads TGTGCCAGTAGTAGAGGGACAACTTATAGCAATCAGCCCCAGCATTTT. Translated, it gives CASSRGTTYSNQPQHF. V is TRBV19 and J is TRBJ1-5, with D maybe TRBD1 (6 bases). The CDR3 is 16 residues long. The V and J ends lost 4 bases and 0 bases respectively, with 13 bases between them. Germline CDR1 is LNHDA and CDR2 is SQIVND (reference sequence).

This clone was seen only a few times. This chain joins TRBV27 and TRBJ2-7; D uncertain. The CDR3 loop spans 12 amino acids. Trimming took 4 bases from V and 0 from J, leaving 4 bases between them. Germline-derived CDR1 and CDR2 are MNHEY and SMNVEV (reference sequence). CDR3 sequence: CASSSGSYEQYF. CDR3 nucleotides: TGTGCCAGCAGTTCAGGCTCCTACGAGCAGTACTTC.

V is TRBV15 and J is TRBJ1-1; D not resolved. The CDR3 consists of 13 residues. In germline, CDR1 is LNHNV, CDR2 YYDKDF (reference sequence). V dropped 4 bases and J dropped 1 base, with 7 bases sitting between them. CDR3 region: CATSIRRNTEAFF. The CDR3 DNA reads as TGTGCCACCAGCATCAGGAGGAACACTGAAGCTTTCTTT.

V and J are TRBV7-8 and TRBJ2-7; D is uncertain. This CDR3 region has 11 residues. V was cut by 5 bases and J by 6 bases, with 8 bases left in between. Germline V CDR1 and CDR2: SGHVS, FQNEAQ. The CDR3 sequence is CASSPEVEQYF. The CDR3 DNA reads TGTGCCAGCAGCCCAGAGGTCGAGCAGTACTTC. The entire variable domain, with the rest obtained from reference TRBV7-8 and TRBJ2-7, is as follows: GAGVSQSPRYKVAKRGQDVALRCDPISGHVSLFWYQQALGQGPEFLTYFQNEAQLDKSGLPSDRFFAERPEGSVSTLKIQRTQQEDSAVYLCASSPEVEQYFGPGTRLTVT.

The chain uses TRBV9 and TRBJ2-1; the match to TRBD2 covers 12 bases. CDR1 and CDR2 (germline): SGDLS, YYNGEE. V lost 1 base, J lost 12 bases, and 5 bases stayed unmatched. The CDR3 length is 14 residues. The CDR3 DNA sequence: TGTGCCAGCAGCGTAAGCGGACTAGCGGGGATGCAGTTCTTC. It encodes CASSVSGLAGMQFF.

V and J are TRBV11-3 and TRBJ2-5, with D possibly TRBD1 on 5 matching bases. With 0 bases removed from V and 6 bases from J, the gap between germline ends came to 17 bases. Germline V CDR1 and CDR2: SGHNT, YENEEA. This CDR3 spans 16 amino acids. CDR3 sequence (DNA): TGTGCCAGCAGCTTAGATTCGGGCAGGGCCCGTAAGACCCAGTACTTC. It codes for CASSLDSGRARKTQYF.

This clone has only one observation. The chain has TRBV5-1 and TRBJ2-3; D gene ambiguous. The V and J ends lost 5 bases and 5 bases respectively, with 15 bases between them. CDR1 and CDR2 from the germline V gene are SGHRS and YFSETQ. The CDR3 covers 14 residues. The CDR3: CASSFSGLRDTQYF. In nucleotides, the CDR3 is TGCGCCAGCAGTTTTTCCGGGCTCCGAGATACGCAGTATTTT.

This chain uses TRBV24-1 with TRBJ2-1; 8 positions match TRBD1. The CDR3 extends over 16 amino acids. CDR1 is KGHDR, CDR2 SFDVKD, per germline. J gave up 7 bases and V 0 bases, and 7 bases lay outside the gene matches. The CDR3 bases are TGTGCCACCAGTGATTTGAAGGGACAGGCGATAAATGAGCAGTTCTTC. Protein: CATSDLKGQAINEQFF.

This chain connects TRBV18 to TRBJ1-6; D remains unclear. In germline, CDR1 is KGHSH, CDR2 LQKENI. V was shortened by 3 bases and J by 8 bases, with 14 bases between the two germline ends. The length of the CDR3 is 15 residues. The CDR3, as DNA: TGTGCCAGCTCACCTCAGGACGGGTGGGATTCACCCCTCCACTTT. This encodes CASSPQDGWDSPLHF. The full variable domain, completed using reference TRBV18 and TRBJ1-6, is NAGVMQNPRHLVRRRGQEARLRCSPMKGHSHVYWYRQLPEEGLKFMVYLQKENIIDESGMPKERFSAEFPKEGPSILRIQQVVRGDSAAYFCASSPQDGWDSPLHFGNGTRLTVT.

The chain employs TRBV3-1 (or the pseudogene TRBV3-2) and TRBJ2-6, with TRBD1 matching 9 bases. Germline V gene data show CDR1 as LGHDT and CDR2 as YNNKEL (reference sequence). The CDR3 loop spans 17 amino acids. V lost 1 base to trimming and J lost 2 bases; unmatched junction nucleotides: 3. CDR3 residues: CASSQAGQGPGANVLTF. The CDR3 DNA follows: TGTGCCAGCAGCCAAGCGGGACAGGGTCCTGGGGCCAACGTCCTGACTTTC.

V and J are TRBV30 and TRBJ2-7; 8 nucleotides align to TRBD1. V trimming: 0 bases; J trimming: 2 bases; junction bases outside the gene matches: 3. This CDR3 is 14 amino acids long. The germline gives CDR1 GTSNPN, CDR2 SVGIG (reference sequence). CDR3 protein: CAWSVGTGPYEQYF. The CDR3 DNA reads TGTGCCTGGAGTGTAGGGACAGGACCCTACGAGCAGTACTTC. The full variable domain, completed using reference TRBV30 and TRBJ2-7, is SQTIHQWPATLVQPVGSPLSLECTVEGTSNPNLYWYRQAAGRGLQLLFYSVGIGQISSEVPQNLSASRPQDRQFILSSKKLLLSDSGFYLCAWSVGTGPYEQYFGPGTRLTVT.

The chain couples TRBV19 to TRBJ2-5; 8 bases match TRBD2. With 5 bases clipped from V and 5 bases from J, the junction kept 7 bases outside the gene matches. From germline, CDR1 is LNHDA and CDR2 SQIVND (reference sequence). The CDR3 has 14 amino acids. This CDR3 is CASSPGLVEETQYF. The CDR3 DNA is TGTGCCAGTAGTCCGGGACTAGTTGAGGAGACCCAGTACTTC.

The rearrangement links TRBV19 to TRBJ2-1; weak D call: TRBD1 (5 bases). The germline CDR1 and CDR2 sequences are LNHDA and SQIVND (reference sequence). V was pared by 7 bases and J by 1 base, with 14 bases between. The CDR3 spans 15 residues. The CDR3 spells CASMNRYGSYNEQFF. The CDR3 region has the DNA TGTGCCAGTATGAACAGGTACGGGTCCTACAATGAGCAGTTCTTC. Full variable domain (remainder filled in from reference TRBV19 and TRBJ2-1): DGGITQSPKYLFRKEGQNVTLSCEQNLNHDAMYWYRQDPGQGLRLIYYSQIVNDFQKGDIAEGYSVSREKKESFPLTVTSAQKNPTAFYLCASMNRYGSYNEQFFGPGTRLTVL.

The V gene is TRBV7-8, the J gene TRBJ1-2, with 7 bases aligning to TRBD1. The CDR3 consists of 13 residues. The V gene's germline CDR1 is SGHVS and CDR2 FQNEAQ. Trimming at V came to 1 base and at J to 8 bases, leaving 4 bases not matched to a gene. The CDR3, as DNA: TGTGCCAGCAGCTTAGTCAGGGGGTACGGCTACACCTTC. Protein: CASSLVRGYGYTF.

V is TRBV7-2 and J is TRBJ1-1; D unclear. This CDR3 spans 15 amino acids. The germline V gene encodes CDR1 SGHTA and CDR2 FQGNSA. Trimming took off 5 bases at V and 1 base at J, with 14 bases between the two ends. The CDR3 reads CASSGPSGKNTEAFF. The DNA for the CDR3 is TGTGCCAGCAGCGGCCCGAGCGGGAAGAACACTGAAGCTTTCTTT.

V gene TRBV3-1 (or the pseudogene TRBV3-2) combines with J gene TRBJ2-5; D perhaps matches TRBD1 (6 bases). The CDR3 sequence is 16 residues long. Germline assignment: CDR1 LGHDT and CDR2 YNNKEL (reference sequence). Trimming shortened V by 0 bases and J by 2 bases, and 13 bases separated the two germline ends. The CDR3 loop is CASSQEGQSSQETQYF. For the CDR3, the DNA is TGTGCCAGCAGCCAAGAAGGACAGTCCTCTCAAGAGACCCAGTACTTC.

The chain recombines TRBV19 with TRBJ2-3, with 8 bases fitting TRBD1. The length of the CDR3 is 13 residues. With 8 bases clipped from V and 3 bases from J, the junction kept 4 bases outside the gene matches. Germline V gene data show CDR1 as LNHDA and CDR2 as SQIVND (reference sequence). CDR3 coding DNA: TGTGCCAGTCGACAGGGGATGACAGATACGCAGTATTTT. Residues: CASRQGMTDTQYF.

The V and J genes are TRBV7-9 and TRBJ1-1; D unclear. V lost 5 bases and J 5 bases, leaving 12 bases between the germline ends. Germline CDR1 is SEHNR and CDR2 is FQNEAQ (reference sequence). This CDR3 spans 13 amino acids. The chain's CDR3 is CASSPQSRTEAFF. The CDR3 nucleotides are TGTGCCAGCAGCCCCCAGTCGAGGACTGAAGCTTTCTTT. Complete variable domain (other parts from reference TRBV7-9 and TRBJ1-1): DTGVSQNPRHKITKRGQNVTFRCDPISEHNRLYWYRQTLGQGPEFLTYFQNEAQLEKSRLLSDRFSAERPKGSFSTLEIQRTEQGDSAMYLCASSPQSRTEAFFGQGTRLTVV.

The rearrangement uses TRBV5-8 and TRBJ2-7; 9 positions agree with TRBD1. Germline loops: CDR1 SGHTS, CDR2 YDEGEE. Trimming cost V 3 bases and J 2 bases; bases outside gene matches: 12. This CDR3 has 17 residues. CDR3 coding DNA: TGTGCCAGCAGCTACGGGACAGGGTCCGGCGCGGCCTACGAGCAGTACTTC. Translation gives CASSYGTGSGAAYEQYF.

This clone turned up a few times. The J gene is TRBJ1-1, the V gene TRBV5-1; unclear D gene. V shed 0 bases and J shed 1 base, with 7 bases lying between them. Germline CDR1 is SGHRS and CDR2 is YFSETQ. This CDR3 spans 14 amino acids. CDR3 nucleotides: TGCGCCAGCAGCTTGGCGCACCGGAACACTGAAGCTTTCTTT. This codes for CASSLAHRNTEAFF. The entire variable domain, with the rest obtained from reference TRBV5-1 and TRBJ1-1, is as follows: KAGVTQTPRYLIKTRGQQVTLSCSPISGHRSVSWYQQTPGQGLQFLFEYFSETQRNKGNFPGRFSGRQFSNSRSEMNVSTLELGDSALYLCASSLAHRNTEAFFGQGTRLTVV.